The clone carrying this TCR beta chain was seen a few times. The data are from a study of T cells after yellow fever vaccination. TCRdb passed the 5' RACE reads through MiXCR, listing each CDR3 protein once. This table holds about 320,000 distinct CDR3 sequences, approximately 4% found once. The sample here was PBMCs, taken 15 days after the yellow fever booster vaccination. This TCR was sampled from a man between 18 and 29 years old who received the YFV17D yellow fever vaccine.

The CDR3: CASTTGRGREKLFF. The CDR3 DNA sequence: TGTGCCAGCACCACGGGGAGGGGGCGGGAAAAACTGTTTTTT. This sequence joins TRBV6-6 and TRBJ1-4, with 7 bases that match TRBD1. The CDR3 sequence is 14 residues long. With V trimmed by 7 bases and J by 8 bases, 10 bases remained unmatched. Germline V gives CDR1 MNHNY, CDR2 SVGAGI (reference sequence).